This is a list of T cell receptor beta chains from one sample in a study of human T cells and chemical hapten exposure. TCRdb called the RACE reads again in MiXCR, with one record for every CDR3 protein. The sample has a few hundred thousand distinct CDR3 sequences, around 6% seen once. This material consisted of whole blood, taken in connection with sensitization to the hapten diphenylcyclopropenone (DPC). The receptors were gathered from a young woman with alopecia areata. Some clones in this sample may be carry-over from other donors' samples. Each CDR3 is given with its conserved first and last residue. Fields, in order: V gene, J gene, D gene, clone size, CDR3 DNA, CDR3 protein. The D gene is left open where the match is weak. Clone size, where shown, is once, few, many, or a class for clones that have expanded.

TRBV28	TRBJ2-1	TRBD2	.	TGTGCCAGCAGTCAAAGCGGGGGGGCCTCTGAGCAGTTCTTC	CASSQSGGASEQFF
TRBV5-6	TRBJ2-1	.	few	TGTGCCAGCAGCTCCCGGTCCCCTCGAAGCTACAATGAGCAGTTCTTC	CASSSRSPRSYNEQFF
TRBV29-1	TRBJ1-2	.	many	TGCAGCGTTGTATTCCCGGGGGGTAACTATGGCTACACCTTC	CSVVFPGGNYGYTF
TRBV7-9	TRBJ1-2	.	.	TGTGCCAGCAGCTCGCCTGGGGCAGGCCTTAACTATGGCTACACCTTC	CASSSPGAGLNYGYTF
TRBV6-5	TRBJ2-3	.	few	TGTGCCAGCAGAAGGGGGGGGATCACAGATACGCAGTATTTT	CASRRGGITDTQYF
TRBV2	TRBJ2-3	.	.	TGTGCCAGCAGTGTTTATCAAGATACGCAGTATTTT	CASSVYQDTQYF
TRBV6-5	TRBJ2-7	TRBD1	.	TGTGCCAGCAGTTCTGGACAGGGGAGCTCCTACGAGCAGTACTTC	CASSSGQGSSYEQYF
TRBV7-2	TRBJ2-6	.	.	TGTGCCAGCAGCTACATGGTAACTGGGGCCAACGTCCTGACTTTC	CASSYMVTGANVLTF
TRBV2	TRBJ2-7	.	.	TGTGCCAGCAGCGACGCCCCGGTCACCTCCTACGAGCAGTACTTC	CASSDAPVTSYEQYF
TRBV2	TRBJ1-4	.	few	TGTGCCAGCAGCCGACGGATTACGGATGAAAAACTGTTTTTT	CASSRRITDEKLFF
TRBV6-2/TRBV6-3	TRBJ2-4	TRBD1	few	TGTGCCAGCAGACCGGGACAGATAAACATTCAGTACTTC	CASRPGQINIQYF
TRBV2	TRBJ2-2	.	.	TGTGCCAGCAGTGGGACGGTTGCCGGGGAGCTGTTTTTT	CASSGTVAGELFF
TRBV6-5	TRBJ1-3	.	.	TGTGCCAGCAGTTACTCGAACTCCCGCCTTCGGGGAAACACCATATATTTT	CASSYSNSRLRGNTIYF
TRBV7-9	TRBJ2-5	TRBD2	few	TGTGCCAGCAGCGGGACTAGCGGGGGTCGGCGGGAGACCCAGTACTTC	CASSGTSGGRRETQYF
TRBV28	TRBJ1-1	TRBD1	many	TGTGCCAGCAGTTCGGGACAGGGCAACTTGAACACTGAAGCTTTCTTT	CASSSGQGNLNTEAFF
TRBV12-5	TRBJ2-7	TRBD2	many	TGTGCTAGTGGTTTGTTACTAGCGGGGGGGCAAACGTCCTACGAGCAGTACTTC	CASGLLLAGGQTSYEQYF
TRBV5-1	TRBJ1-2	.	many	TGCGCCAGCAGCTTGGGGTTTGGCTACACCTTC	CASSLGFGYTF
TRBV20-1	TRBJ2-1	.	many	TGCAGTGCCGCGACAACCCTGGGCTACAATGAGCAGTTCTTC	CSAATTLGYNEQFF
TRBV6-5	TRBJ1-1	.	many	TGTGCCACCAACCCCCAGGCAGTGAACACTGAAGCTTTCTTT	CATNPQAVNTEAFF
TRBV4-3	TRBJ1-2	.	once	TGCGCCAGCAGCCATGACACCTATGGAGAGAACTATGGCTACACCTTC	CASSHDTYGENYGYTF
TRBV12-2	TRBJ2-6	.	many	TGTGCAAGTCGCTCCCGACGCGGATCGATTAACTCCTCTGGGGCCAACGTCCTGACTTTC	CASRSRRGSINSSGANVLTF
TRBV12-3/TRBV12-4	TRBJ1-1	.	few	TGTGCCAGCAGGAAGGGGGTTACATACACTGAAGCTTTCTTT	CASRKGVTYTEAFF
TRBV29-1	TRBJ1-1	TRBD1	many	TGCAGCGTTGAACAGGGGGATCTAGGGATTGAAGCTTTCTTT	CSVEQGDLGIEAFF
TRBV10-3	TRBJ2-7	.	few	TGTGCCATCAGTGCACGACAGCTGACCTCCTACGAGCAGTACTTC	CAISARQLTSYEQYF
TRBV2	TRBJ2-2	TRBD2	.	TGTGCCAGCAGTTGGTCCAGCGGGGGGTCAACCGGGGAGCTGTTTTTT	CASSWSSGGSTGELFF
TRBV7-2	TRBJ2-1	TRBD1	few	TGTGCCAGCAGCTTTCCGGGACAGGGGGCCCCCAATGAGCAGTTCTTC	CASSFPGQGAPNEQFF
TRBV7-3	TRBJ2-1	TRBD2	few	TGTGCCAGCAGCTTACGGAGCGGGAGCTCCTACAATGAGCAGTTCTTC	CASSLRSGSSYNEQFF
TRBV10-3	TRBJ2-7	.	many	TGTGCCATCAGATCCGGAGGGACATCCTACGAGCAGTACTTC	CAIRSGGTSYEQYF
TRBV5-1	TRBJ1-1	.	many	TGCGCCAGCAGCATGCCCGGACAGCCGAACACTGAAGCTTTCTTT	CASSMPGQPNTEAFF
TRBV4-1	TRBJ2-1	.	few	TGCGCCAGCAGCCAGATTAGTAGTCGGGAGCAGTTCTTC	CASSQISSREQFF
TRBV4-1	TRBJ1-2	TRBD1	.	TGCGCCAGCAGCCAAGAAAGACAGGGGGCTTGGGGCTACACCTTC	CASSQERQGAWGYTF
TRBV29-1	TRBJ2-1	.	many	TGCAGCGTTGTTTCTGGGGGCTTTCCCTACAATGAGCAGTTCTTC	CSVVSGGFPYNEQFF
TRBV11-2	TRBJ1-1	.	many	TGTGCCAGCAGCTTAGTCGTAGGGGGGGGATCTGAAGCTTTCTTT	CASSLVVGGGSEAFF
TRBV11-3	TRBJ2-1	.	.	TGTGCCAGCAGCTTACCCGGGGCCGGGAGCAATGAGCAGTTCTTC	CASSLPGAGSNEQFF
TRBV28	TRBJ1-5	.	.	TGTGCCAGCAGTTTATGGAGGGTGAGGGGTCTAGGTCAGCCCCAGCATTTT	CASSLWRVRGLGQPQHF
TRBV4-2	TRBJ2-1	.	.	TGTGCCAGCAGCCGCGGCGGGGATGGACGGGAGCAGTTCTTC	CASSRGGDGREQFF
TRBV10-3	TRBJ1-5	.	few	TGTGCCATCAGCGAGGGGCCAGGTTCGCGGCCCCAGCATTTT	CAISEGPGSRPQHF
TRBV7-2	TRBJ2-5	.	.	TGTGCCAGCAGCTTAGGACCAACCGCCTTAGCGACCCAGTACTTC	CASSLGPTALATQYF
TRBV4-3	TRBJ2-3	.	.	TGCGCCAGCAGCCAAGATCCCAGATCTCGCACAGATACGCAGTATTTT	CASSQDPRSRTDTQYF
TRBV18	TRBJ2-7	.	.	TGTGCCAGCTCAGACACCAGGGGAAGGGGCGAGCAGTACTTC	CASSDTRGRGEQYF
TRBV4-2	TRBJ1-4	.	many	TGTGCCAGCAGCCAAGAAAGCGGGACCCCCAACTATGCAACTAATGAAAAACTGTTTTTT	CASSQESGTPNYATNEKLFF
TRBV4-2	TRBJ1-6	.	many	TGTGCCAGCAGCCCAGGGGACGGGAATTCACCCCTCCACTTT	CASSPGDGNSPLHF
TRBV29-1	TRBJ2-1	.	few	TGCAGCGGGATGCGGGACAGCATCAATGAGCAGTTCTTC	CSGMRDSINEQFF
TRBV10-3	TRBJ1-5	.	many	TGTGCCATCAGTGAGTCGAGGGATAGCAATCAGCCCCAGCATTTT	CAISESRDSNQPQHF
TRBV2	TRBJ1-5	TRBD1	.	TGTGCCAGCAGTCCAGACCGGGACAGGGAAAATCAGCCCCAGCATTTT	CASSPDRDRENQPQHF
TRBV12-3/TRBV12-4	TRBJ1-1	TRBD1	.	TGTGCCAGCAGTTTGGGACAGGGGGTTGGTGGGGCTTTCTTT	CASSLGQGVGGAFF
TRBV6-5	TRBJ1-1	.	many	TGTGCCAGCAGTTACGCGGGGGGCGGGTCAGCTTTCTTT	CASSYAGGGSAFF
TRBV28	TRBJ1-6	TRBD1	many	TGTGCCAGCAGTTTTGGGACAGGTGGCTCACCCCTCCACTTT	CASSFGTGGSPLHF
TRBV5-4	TRBJ1-2	TRBD1	.	TGTGCCAGCAGCATCACAGGGGGTTACTATGGCTACACCTTC	CASSITGGYYGYTF
TRBV7-2	TRBJ1-2	.	many	TGTGCCAGCAGCTGGCAGGACTCCTTAAACTATGGCTACACCTTC	CASSWQDSLNYGYTF
TRBV7-3	TRBJ1-1	.	.	TGTGCCAGCAGCTTAAGGCGGGGTTCCACTGAAGCTTTCTTT	CASSLRRGSTEAFF
TRBV13	TRBJ2-2	.	few	TGTGCCAGCAGCTTCCGCCGCCCCACCGGGGAGCTGTTTTTT	CASSFRRPTGELFF
TRBV7-3	TRBJ1-2	.	few	TGTGCCAGCAGCTTACAGGGCAGCGGGCGGTACACCTTC	CASSLQGSGRYTF
TRBV7-2	TRBJ2-5	.	few	TGTGCCAGCAGCTCCATGGCACATATGCAACAAGAGACCCAGTACTTC	CASSSMAHMQQETQYF
TRBV7-8	TRBJ2-3	.	many	TGTGCCAGCAGCTTAGGGGCCCGGGCGCAGTATTTT	CASSLGARAQYF
TRBV12-3/TRBV12-4	TRBJ1-1	.	many	TGTGCCAGCAGTTTAGTAAGGGGACTGAACACTGAAGCTTTCTTT	CASSLVRGLNTEAFF
TRBV7-2	TRBJ1-1	.	few	TGTGCCAGCAGCTCATACTCTTGGGGAGGGCGAGCTTTCTTT	CASSSYSWGGRAFF
TRBV11-2	TRBJ2-5	TRBD2	few	TGTGCCAGCAGCTCCGGACTAGCGGGACCCGAAGAGACCCAGTACTTC	CASSSGLAGPEETQYF
TRBV20-1	TRBJ1-6	.	many	TGCAGTGCTAGTGACCCCTCGGCCGGGGTGGGACCCCTCCACTTT	CSASDPSAGVGPLHF
TRBV12-3/TRBV12-4	TRBJ2-1	.	few	TGTGCCAGCAGACCGAGAGGGCTCATTGAGCAGTTCTTC	CASRPRGLIEQFF